Listed here are 26 T cell receptor beta chains from one sample, sequenced in a study of human T cells and chemical hapten exposure. TCRdb re-called the RACE reads through MiXCR, storing one row per CDR3 protein. The data hold approximately 160,000 distinct CDR3 sequences, with 28% observed a single time. The time point was: patch test 3, about 24 weeks after DPC sensitization. Treatment in this sample: therapeutic diphenylcyclopropenone sensitization with weekly scalp DPC. Sequences were derived from whole blood, sampled in connection with sensitization to the hapten diphenylcyclopropenone (DPC). Every receptor here comes from a woman younger than 35 with alopecia areata. Some clones in this sample may be carry-over from other donors' samples.

The gene calls are TRBV12-3 or TRBV12-4 and TRBJ2-1; no clear D. The CDR3 contains 12 residues. Trimming pared 7 bases from V and 15 bases from J, leaving 19 bases between. The CDR3 DNA is TGTGCCAGCACCTCACCGTGTGACGCTCCGTTCTTC. The encoded protein is CASTSPCDAPFF.

This CDR3 reads CASSLNPQGYNTDTQYF. For the CDR3, the DNA is TGTGCCAGCAGCTTAAATCCCCAAGGCTATAACACAGATACGCAGTATTTT. The rearrangement joins TRBV7-2 to TRBJ2-3; D not certain. Germline lookup yields CDR1 SGHTA and CDR2 FQGNSA. V was trimmed by 2 bases and J by 2 bases, leaving 17 bases between them. This CDR3 has 17 residues.

This clonotype was seen a few times. The V call is TRBV7-9, the J call TRBJ1-1, with TRBD1 as a possible D gene (5 bases). Germline loops: CDR1 SEHNR, CDR2 FQNEAQ (reference sequence). This CDR3 has 14 residues. Trimming removed 5 bases from V and 5 bases from J, with 15 bases in between. Written as DNA, the CDR3 is TGTGCCAGCAGCCAAGTGGGCGGGGGGACTGAAGCTTTCTTT. This translates into CASSQVGGGTEAFF.

At least ten counts were recorded for this clonotype. Compared with germline, one end of the junction differs, possibly owing to a read error. The V call is TRBV5-1, the J call TRBJ2-7; TRBD1 or TRBD2 may be the D gene (5 bases each). There are 10 residues in the CDR3. The V gene's germline CDR1 is SGHRS and CDR2 YFSETQ. The CDR3 DNA sequence: TGCGCCAGCAGCGGGGGACGTAAGGACTTC. It specifies CASSGGRKDF.

This clonotype was counted only a few times. This chain links TRBV29-1 with TRBJ1-1, with a weak D call TRBD1 (5 bases). Germline V gene sequence: CDR1 SQVTM, CDR2 ANQGSEA. V shed 8 bases and J shed 0 bases, with 16 bases lying between them. This CDR3 region has 14 residues. CDR3 in DNA: TGCAGCACAGTGACAGACGTATTGAACACTGAAGCTTTCTTT. It is translated as CSTVTDVLNTEAFF. The complete variable domain, with remaining parts taken from reference TRBV29-1 and TRBJ1-1, reads SAVISQKPSRDICQRGTSLTIQCQVDSQVTMMFWYRQQPGQSLTLIATANQGSEATYESGFVIDKFPISRPNLTFSTLTVSNMSPEDSSIYLCSTVTDVLNTEAFFGQGTRLTVV.

This sequence joins TRBV12-3 or TRBV12-4 and TRBJ1-2; D unclear. CDR3 length equals 12 residues. V was trimmed by 0 bases and J by 5 bases, leaving 4 bases between them. CDR3 loop: CASSLASYGYTF. CDR3 in DNA: TGTGCCAGCAGTTTAGCCAGTTATGGCTACACCTTC.

This rearrangement joins TRBV9 to TRBJ2-1; 13 nucleotides line up with TRBD2. Trimming at V came to 3 bases and at J to 5 bases, leaving 2 bases not matched to a gene. This CDR3 comprises 15 residues. The germline CDR1 and CDR2 sequences are SGDLS and YYNGEE. The CDR3 here is CASSEGTSGNNEQFF. CDR3 nucleotide sequence: TGTGCCAGCAGCGAGGGGACTAGCGGGAACAATGAGCAGTTCTTC.

V is TRBV27 and J is TRBJ2-7, with a weak D call TRBD2 (6 bases). CDR3 size: 16 residues. The V and J ends lost 4 bases and 3 bases respectively, with 19 bases between them. Looked up from germline, CDR1 is MNHEY and CDR2 is SMNVEV (reference sequence). Here the CDR3 reads CASSSEGLSGFYEQYF. CDR3 DNA: TGTGCCAGCAGTTCCGAGGGACTCTCCGGCTTCTACGAGCAGTACTTC.

This clonotype came up a few times. CDR3: CASKTSYSNQPQHF. The CDR3, as DNA: TGTGCCAGCAAGACCAGTTATAGCAATCAGCCCCAGCATTTT. This chain joins TRBV27 and TRBJ1-5; D uncertain. CDR3 length: 14 amino acids. The germline V and J ends were trimmed by 7 bases and 0 bases, with 10 bases remaining between them. Germline lookup yields CDR1 MNHEY and CDR2 SMNVEV (reference sequence).

V and J are TRBV10-2 and TRBJ1-3; the D gene is possibly TRBD1 (6 bases). Germline V lookup: CDR1 WSHSY, CDR2 SAAADI. CDR3 size: 13 residues. With 3 bases removed from V and 3 bases from J, the gap between germline ends came to 6 bases. CDR3 protein: CASSDRGGNTIYF. CDR3 DNA: TGCGCCAGCAGTGACAGGGGTGGAAACACCATATATTTT.

This clonotype came up a few times. V and J are TRBV7-9 and TRBJ1-4; possible D gene TRBD1, 5 bases. The V end lost 4 bases, the J end lost 7 bases, and 10 bases lay between the germline ends. This CDR3 region has 13 residues. The germline gives CDR1 SEHNR, CDR2 FQNEAQ (reference sequence). CDR3 in amino acids: CASSSSGTEKLFF. CDR3 DNA: TGTGCCAGCAGCTCTAGCGGGACTGAAAAACTGTTTTTT. Full variable domain (outside the CDR3, taken from reference TRBV7-9 and TRBJ1-4): DTGVSQNPRHKITKRGQNVTFRCDPISEHNRLYWYRQTLGQGPEFLTYFQNEAQLEKSRLLSDRFSAERPKGSFSTLEIQRTEQGDSAMYLCASSSSGTEKLFFGSGTQLSVL.

J is TRBJ2-3 and V is TRBV29-1, with TRBD1 identical over 7 bases. V shed 8 bases and J 6 bases; nucleotides not matched to a gene: 14. The CDR3 has 14 residues. CDR1 is SQVTM, CDR2 ANQGSEA, per germline. The CDR3 DNA is TGCAGCACTCGGACAGGAACTGATTATGATACGCAGTATTTT. Amino acids: CSTRTGTDYDTQYF.

This chain connects TRBV20-1 to TRBJ1-2, with TRBD1 matching 8 bases. Germline CDR1 reads DFQATT; CDR2 reads SNEGSKA (reference sequence). V dropped 1 base and J dropped 0; count of bases not matched to a gene: 4. The CDR3 extends over 15 amino acids. CDR3 bases: TGCAGTGCTAGAGTTAGGACAGGGCCTAACTATGGCTACACCTTC. This sequence encodes CSARVRTGPNYGYTF.

This clonotype was seen only a few times. The chain employs TRBV5-1 and TRBJ1-4, with unresolved D. The CDR3 runs to 17 residues. CDR1 and CDR2 from the germline V gene are SGHRS and YFSETQ. Between the trimmed V and J ends, which lost 0 bases and 0 bases, there was a span of 12 bases. The CDR3 region has the DNA TGCGCCAGCAGCTTGGCCTGGGCCAGTGCAACTAATGAAAAACTGTTTTTT. Its protein product is CASSLAWASATNEKLFF.

A few counts support this clonotype. CDR3 nucleotide sequence: TGTGCCAGCAGTTTTACAGGGTCTGGGGCCAACGTCCTGACTTTC. Amino acids: CASSFTGSGANVLTF. The J gene is TRBJ2-6, the V gene TRBV5-6; tentative D call: TRBD1 (6 bases). The CDR3 is 15 residues long. CDR1 is SGHDT and CDR2 is YYEEEE in the germline V gene. Trimming removed 5 bases at V and 1 base at J, with 10 bases between.

CDR3 loop: CASRIDREGYTF. In nucleotides, the CDR3 is TGTGCCAGCAGGATTGACAGAGAGGGCTACACCTTC. V gene TRBV2 combines with J gene TRBJ1-2, with a tentative D call TRBD1 (5 bases). Trimming cost V 6 bases and J 8 bases, with 13 bases left between them. The CDR3 runs to 12 residues. Looked up from germline, CDR1 is SNHLY and CDR2 is FYNNEI.

Only a few counts were recorded for this clonotype. V and J are TRBV10-3 and TRBJ1-1; D remains unclear. V lost 5 bases and J lost 1, with 11 bases in between. The germline V gene has CDR1 ENHRY and CDR2 SYGVKD. The CDR3 runs 14 residues. The CDR3 spells CAISPASGNTEAFF. In nucleotides, the CDR3 is TGTGCCATCAGTCCTGCTTCAGGGAACACTGAAGCTTTCTTT.

The rearrangement links TRBV2 to TRBJ2-7, with a tentative D call TRBD1 (6 bases). CDR1 is SNHLY and CDR2 is FYNNEI in the germline V gene. V was pared by 0 bases and J by 6 bases, with 12 bases between. The CDR3 contains 14 residues. This CDR3 is CASSEAGGGSEQYF. CDR3 in DNA: TGTGCCAGCAGTGAAGCAGGGGGTGGGAGCGAGCAGTACTTC.

This clonotype was seen only once. One junction end does not reproduce the germline sequence, and a read error may be involved. The rearrangement links TRBV7-2 to TRBJ1-2; no clear D gene. CDR1 is SGHTA, CDR2 FQGNSA, per germline. The CDR3 spans 13 residues. The CDR3 protein is CASSPDFPYDYTF. In DNA, the CDR3 is TGTGCCAGCAGCCCCGACTTTCCCTATGACTACACCTTC.

At least ten counts were recorded for this clonotype. This chain links TRBV6-1 with TRBJ2-2; 7 nucleotides agree with TRBD2. The junction had 7 bases not matched to a gene; V was cut back by 11 bases and J by 4 bases. CDR1 and CDR2 from the germline V gene are MNHNS and SASEGT. This CDR3 region has 13 residues. The CDR3 here is CAHGEGITGELFF. CDR3 bases: TGTGCCCATGGGGAGGGGATCACCGGGGAGCTGTTTTTT.

The CDR3: CASSPRTGRGILGYGYTF. CDR3 DNA: TGTGCCAGCAGTCCCCGGACAGGGAGGGGGATATTAGGCTATGGCTACACCTTC. This sequence joins TRBV27 and TRBJ1-2; the match to TRBD1 covers 8 bases. V gave up 5 bases and J gave up 4 bases; unmatched junction bases: 18. The CDR3 is 18 amino acids. Per germline, CDR1 MNHEY and CDR2 SMNVEV (reference sequence).

The CDR3: CASSQPMTVNTEAFF. In DNA form, the CDR3 reads TGTGCCAGCAGCCAGCCGATGACAGTGAACACTGAAGCTTTCTTT. V usage is TRBV4-2 and J usage is TRBJ1-1; D possibly corresponds to TRBD1 (5 bases). Deletions cut 3 bases from V and 0 bases from J, with 11 bases between. The CDR3 is 15 residues long. Germline CDR1 LGHNA, CDR2 YNFKEQ.

This clonotype occurred a few times. The gene calls are TRBV11-2 and TRBJ2-1, with 10 bases lining up with TRBD1. V was pared by 3 bases and J by 10 bases, with 15 bases of the junction left unmatched. The germline V gene has CDR1 SGHAT and CDR2 FQNNGV. The CDR3 contains 17 residues. The CDR3 here is CASSFVRQGARIGEQFF. The DNA for the CDR3 is TGTGCCAGCAGCTTTGTTAGACAGGGGGCGCGAATTGGGGAGCAGTTCTTC.

The genes are TRBV7-2 and TRBJ2-7; D ambiguous. Per the germline V gene, CDR1 is SGHTA and CDR2 is FQGNSA. V was pared by 1 base and J by 0 bases, with 13 bases between. The length of the CDR3 is 16 residues. The CDR3 spells CASSLGPGRSSYEQYF. The CDR3 bases are TGTGCCAGCAGCTTAGGGCCTGGACGGAGCTCCTACGAGCAGTACTTC.

In this sample, this clonotype turned up a few times. The J gene is TRBJ1-5, the V gene TRBV6-2 or TRBV6-3, with TRBD1 matching 7 bases. The CDR3 runs 14 residues. With 6 bases clipped from V and 4 bases from J, the junction kept 6 bases outside the gene matches. Per the germline V gene, CDR1 is MNHEY and CDR2 is SVGEGT. CDR3 protein: CASSRQGWNQPQHF. CDR3 in DNA: TGTGCCAGCAGCCGACAGGGATGGAATCAGCCCCAGCATTTT.

The sample holds a few counts of this clonotype. This chain joins TRBV9 and TRBJ1-5, with D unclear. Germline V CDR1 and CDR2: SGDLS, YYNGEE. CDR3 length: 13 residues. V lost 3 bases to trimming and J lost 0 bases, with 4 bases between them. CDR3 in amino acids: CASSANSNQPQHF. CDR3 DNA sequence: TGTGCCAGCAGCGCTAATAGCAATCAGCCCCAGCATTTT. Drawing the rest from reference TRBV9 and TRBJ1-5, the complete variable domain is DSGVTQTPKHLITATGQRVTLRCSPRSGDLSVYWYQQSLDQGLQFLIQYYNGEERAKGNILERFSAQQFPDLHSELNLSSLELGDSALYFCASSANSNQPQHFGDGTRLSIL.